This T cell receptor (beta chain) was sequenced for a study of T cell changes during pregnancy in multiple sclerosis. Clones were read by immunoSEQ multiplex PCR, and TCRdb kept only the in-frame ones, dropping some. Of fewer than 35,000 clones detected, just over 90% appear once; the ten largest clones hold approximately 4.7%. This clonotype was obtained from a female donor with multiple sclerosis, enrolled in a pregnancy study. The sample was CD8+ T cells from peripheral blood mononuclear cells, taken in the second trimester of pregnancy.

The CDR3 coding sequence is TGCAGCGTTTTGACTAGCGGGAGGTCTTACGAGCAGTACTTC. Encoded protein: CSVLTSGRSYEQYF. V usage is TRBV29-1 and J usage is TRBJ2-7; 13 bases line up with TRBD2. This CDR3 comprises 14 residues. Germline V CDR1 and CDR2: SQVTM, ANQGSEA. V lost 5 bases and J lost 4; bases outside the gene matches: 5.